This TCR beta chain derives from a study of blood T cell repertoires in COVID-19 (dated by TCRdb to 2020 to 2021). For the study in its entirety: Samples covering the acute and convalescent phases of COVID-19 were provided by collaborators in the United States, Italy and Spain. The repertoires were made available in a free public database intended to serve as a resource for research on the immune response to SARS-CoV-2. The samples were drawn from two sources: the first 160 participants of the ongoing ImmuneRACE study, and some 1,300 subjects contributed by 6 global collaborators. Deeply sampled blood TCRbeta repertoires from subjects exposed to, actively infected with, or recovered from COVID-19 were included in the dataset. Nearly every sample came with metadata listing a de-identified subject ID, COVID-19 status, age in years and sex. The material from the prospective study consisted of cDNA or gDNA derived from T cells, B-cell-depleted T cells, or PBMCs. Where available, HLA class I and class II types were taken from metadata supplied by the sample provider and were not determined by assay-based typing.

Worth noting for this clone: It lacks a known antigen. Base qualities were left out, and no much larger clone turns up one base away.

TCRbeta CDR3 regions were amplified from genomic DNA by means of the immunoSEQ Assay, a bias-controlled multiplex PCR. Concerning the study's data processing: The number of nucleated cells in each sample was estimated by amplification of reference gene primers within the assay. Sequence reads were collapsed and filtered to measure the absolute abundance of every unique TCRbeta CDR3 rearrangement. Productive Simpson clonality was computed per sample as the square root of Simpson's diversity index over productive rearrangements. In TCRdb, the immuneACCESS table is reduced to in-frame sequences with V and J assigned. These tables do not hold every clone; where another copy was compared, an unresolved V gene accounts for under half, and the others remain unexplained. The V and J calls and the clone size are those of that table, but D and trimming were determined from the DNA. Here the sample has some 700,000 clones; just under 90% occur a single time. In total, the top ten clones hold roughly 0.26% of the sample.

Findings and caveats that apply to the study as a whole: The quantity of clinical and demographic metadata differed by source and by participant and was supplied without curation.

The collaborating institutions used their own protocols to collect whole blood in K2EDTA tubes. For TCRbeta analysis, collaborators shipped samples as frozen whole blood, isolated PBMCs, or DNA extracted from either of those sample types. Material: peripheral blood. The TCR originated in a woman aged 18-29 years with acute or convalescent COVID-19.

The CDR3 region has the sequence CASSIKGQGNSPLHF. The DNA sequence is TGTGCCAGTAGTATAAAGGGGCAGGGGAATTCACCCCTCCACTTT. The V and J segments used are TRBV19 and TRBJ1-6, and perhaps TRBD1 as D gene, on 6 matching bases. Deletion took 2 bases off V and 7 bases off J, with a span of 12 bases between the germline ends. Including cysteine and phenylalanine, the CDR3 has 15 amino acids. Only the CDR3 DNA stays, 45 bases, in frame from base 1. The germline V gene (reference sequence) gives CDR1 as LNHDA and CDR2 as SQIVND.